These 10 T cell receptor beta chains originate from one sample sequenced in a study of response to subunit inactivated influenza vaccine. TCRdb re-analysed the RT-PCR reads in MiXCR, keeping a single row per CDR3 protein. The table has approximately 530,000 distinct CDR3 sequences, less than 8% seen once; the top ten hold over 10%. The specimen comprised PBMCs from blood, sampled less than 30 months after vaccination. All receptors derive from a man aged 50 to 75 who received an inactivated influenza vaccine.

This clonotype has more than one count but fewer than ten. V gene TRBV9 combines with J gene TRBJ2-1; 10 bases fit TRBD2. Germline V CDR1 and CDR2: SGDLS, YYNGEE. V shed 3 bases, J shed 0 bases, and the junction held 6 bases outside the gene matches. This CDR3 is 17 amino acids long. CDR3 loop: CASSGHGLAVSYNEQFF. The CDR3 coding sequence is TGTGCCAGCAGCGGCCACGGACTAGCGGTCTCCTACAATGAGCAGTTCTTC.

This clonotype was seen more than once but under ten times. J is TRBJ2-7 and V is TRBV16; D may be TRBD1 or TRBD2 (7 bases each). CDR1 is KGHSY and CDR2 is FQNENV in the germline V gene. The CDR3 is 16 residues long. V shed 0 bases and J shed 2 bases, with 14 bases lying between them. CDR3 sequence (DNA): TGTGCCAGCAGCCAATCGTCAGGGGGGGTTCCCTACGAGCAGTACTTC. It encodes CASSQSSGGVPYEQYF.

A few counts support this clonotype. The chain recombines TRBV1 with TRBJ1-1; TRBD1 reflects the table's D call only, with no check against the DNA. TRBV1 is tagged as a pseudogene. The CDR3 is made up of 20 amino acids. The CDR3 sequence: CTSSQDPDRARSAMNTEAFF. Written as DNA, the CDR3 is TGCACCAGCAGCCAAGATCCCGACAGGGCGAGGTCGGCGATGAACACTGAAGCTTTCTTT.

This clonotype was counted between two and nine times. The V and J genes are TRBV5-5 and TRBJ2-2; perhaps TRBD2 as D (6 bases). Trimming left V 4 bases short and J 5 bases short, with 18 bases between. This CDR3 has 16 amino acids. CDR1 and CDR2 (germline): SGHKS, YYEKEE (reference sequence). The DNA of the CDR3 is TGTGCCAGCAGCAGTCTGGCGGGGCGTGGGACCGGGGAGCTGTTTTTT. Amino acids: CASSSLAGRGTGELFF.

This clonotype was detected ten times or more. The chain couples TRBV2 to TRBJ2-7, with a weak D call TRBD1 (6 bases). This CDR3 spans 14 amino acids. V shed 4 bases and J shed 5 bases, with 15 bases lying between them. Germline V gene lookup returns CDR1 SNHLY and CDR2 FYNNEI. The CDR3 sequence is CASSVGRGSHEQYF. CDR3 nucleotide sequence: TGTGCCAGCAGTGTCGGCAGGGGTTCCCACGAGCAGTACTTC.

This clonotype was seen at least ten times. The rearrangement uses TRBV29-1 and TRBJ1-2; D is unclear. The CDR3 contains 10 residues. The ends were cut back, 4 bases at V and 8 bases at J, with 8 bases in the middle. Germline V CDR1 and CDR2: SQVTM, ANQGSEA. DNA for the CDR3: TGCAGCGTTGCCACCGGAGGCTACACCTTC. It codes for CSVATGGYTF.

This clonotype turned up a few times. The chain recombines TRBV20-1 with TRBJ1-2; maybe TRBD1 (5 bases). The CDR3 has 15 residues. The V gene lost 3 bases and the J gene lost 0 bases, with 14 bases spanning the gap. Per the germline V gene, CDR1 is DFQATT and CDR2 is SNEGSKA (reference sequence). CDR3 sequence reads: CSARGRRTSNYGYTF. CDR3 sequence (DNA): TGCAGTGCTAGGGGGCGGAGGACATCTAACTATGGCTACACCTTC.

CDR3 DNA sequence: TGTGCCAGCAAGGGACTAGCGGGAGGATACTACGAGCAGTACTTC. It translates to CASKGLAGGYYEQYF. V usage is TRBV3-1 and J usage is TRBJ2-7, with TRBD2 matching over 15 bases. Germline values: CDR1 LGHDT, CDR2 YNNKEL (reference sequence). This CDR3 contains 15 residues. V was clipped by 7 bases and J by 3 bases; unmatched bases: 4.

A word on this clonotype: It may be a read error: a sequence one base away is much more abundant. V gene TRBV12-3 or TRBV12-4 combines with J gene TRBJ2-7; D call uncertain. CDR3 length equals 13 residues. V lost 3 bases to trimming and J lost 7 bases, with 13 bases between them. In DNA form, the CDR3 reads TGTGCCAGCAGTTTCGTCCCTCGACGAGAGCAGTACTTC. Its translation: CASSFVPRREQYF.

The chain employs TRBV29-1 and TRBJ2-7; 8 bases agree with TRBD1. Looked up from germline, CDR1 is SQVTM and CDR2 is ANQGSEA. This CDR3 has 12 amino acids. The trim removed 7 bases at V and 2 bases at J, leaving 4 bases unmatched. This CDR3 reads CSAGTGAYEQYF. The CDR3 nucleotides are TGCAGCGCTGGGACAGGCGCCTACGAGCAGTACTTC.